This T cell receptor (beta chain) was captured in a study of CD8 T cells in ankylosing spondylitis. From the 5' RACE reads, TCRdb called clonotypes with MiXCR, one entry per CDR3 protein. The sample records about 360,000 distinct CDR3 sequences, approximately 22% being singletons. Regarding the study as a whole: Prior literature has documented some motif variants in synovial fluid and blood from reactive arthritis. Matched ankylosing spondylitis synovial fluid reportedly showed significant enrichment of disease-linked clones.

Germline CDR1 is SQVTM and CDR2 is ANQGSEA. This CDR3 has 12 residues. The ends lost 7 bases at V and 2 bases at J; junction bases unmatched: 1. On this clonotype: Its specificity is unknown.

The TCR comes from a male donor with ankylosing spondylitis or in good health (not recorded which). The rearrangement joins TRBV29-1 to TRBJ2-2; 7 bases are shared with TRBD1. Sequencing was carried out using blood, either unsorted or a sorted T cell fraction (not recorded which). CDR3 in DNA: TGCAGCGGACAGGGAAACACCGGGGAGCTGTTTTTT. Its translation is CSGQGNTGELFF.